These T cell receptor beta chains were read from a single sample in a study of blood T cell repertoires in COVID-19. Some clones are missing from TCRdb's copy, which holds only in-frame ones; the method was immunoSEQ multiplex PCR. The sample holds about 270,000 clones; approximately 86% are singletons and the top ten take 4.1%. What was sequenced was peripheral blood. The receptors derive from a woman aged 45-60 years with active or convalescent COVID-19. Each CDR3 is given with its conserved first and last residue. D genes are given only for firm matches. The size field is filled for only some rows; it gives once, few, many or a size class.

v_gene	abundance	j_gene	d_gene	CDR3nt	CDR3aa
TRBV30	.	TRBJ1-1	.	TGTGCCTGGAGCTGGGGGGGCCATGGGACTGAAGCTTTCTTT	CAWSWGGHGTEAFF
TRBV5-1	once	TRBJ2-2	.	TGCGCCAGCACTCGCGGGACCGCGAACACCGGGGAGCTGTTTTTT	CASTRGTANTGELFF
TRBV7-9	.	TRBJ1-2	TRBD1	TGTGCCAGCAGAGTTACAGGGGGCCCATACTATGGCTACACCTTC	CASRVTGGPYYGYTF
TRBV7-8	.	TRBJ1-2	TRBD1	TGTGCCAGCAGCTTAGCGCGGGACAGGGGAGAGGGCTACACCTTC	CASSLARDRGEGYTF
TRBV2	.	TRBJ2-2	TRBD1	TGTGCCAGCAACCGGGACAGGAACACCGGGGAGCTGTTTTTT	CASNRDRNTGELFF
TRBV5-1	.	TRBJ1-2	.	TGCGCCAGCAGAGACAGCCTCGGTGGCTACACCTTC	CASRDSLGGYTF
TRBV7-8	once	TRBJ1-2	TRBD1	TGTGCCAGCAGCTTAATAAGGACAGGGGGCCCTAACTATGGCTACACCTTC	CASSLIRTGGPNYGYTF
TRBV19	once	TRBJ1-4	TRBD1	TGTGCCAGTAGCGGGACAGGGTTTGAAAAACTGTTTTTT	CASSGTGFEKLFF
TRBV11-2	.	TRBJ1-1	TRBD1	TGTGCCAGCAGCTCGAGATGGGACAGGGGGCGGGTGAACACTGAAGCTTTCTTT	CASSSRWDRGRVNTEAFF
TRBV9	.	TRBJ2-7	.	TGTGCCAGCAGCACCGACAGGACTTACGAGCAGTACTTC	CASSTDRTYEQYF
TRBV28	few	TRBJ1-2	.	TGTGCCATTTGGACAGATAACTATGGCTACACCTTC	CAIWTDNYGYTF
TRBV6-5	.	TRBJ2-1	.	TGTGCCAGCCGCTTGACGAGGGCCTACAATGAGCAGTTCTTC	CASRLTRAYNEQFF
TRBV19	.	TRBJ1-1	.	TGTGCCAGTAGAATTGCGGGGGCGAGGGCTTTCTTT	CASRIAGARAFF
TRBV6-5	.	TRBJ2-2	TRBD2	TGTGCCAGCAACGGACTAGCGGGAGGCACCGGGGAGCTGTTTTTT	CASNGLAGGTGELFF
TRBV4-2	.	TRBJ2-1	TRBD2	TGTGCCAGCAGCCAAGCCCCTAGCGGGGCCTACAATGAGCAGTTCTTC	CASSQAPSGAYNEQFF
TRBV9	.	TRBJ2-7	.	TGTGCCAGCAGCGTAGGGGGGCGGGTGAGCTCCTACGAGCAGTACTTC	CASSVGGRVSSYEQYF
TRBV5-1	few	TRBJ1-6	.	TGCGCCAGCAGCTTGGATACAGGGAGGGAAAATTCACCCCTCCACTTT	CASSLDTGRENSPLHF
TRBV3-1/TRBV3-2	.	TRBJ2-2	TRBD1	TGTGCCAGCAGCGGGACAGGATTGAACACCGGGGAGCTGTTTTTT	CASSGTGLNTGELFF
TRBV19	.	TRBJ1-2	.	TGTGCCAGTAGCCTCCCAGGCGTTACCGACTATGGCTACACCTTC	CASSLPGVTDYGYTF
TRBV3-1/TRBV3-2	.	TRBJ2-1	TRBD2	TGTGCCAGCAGCCAGGCGTGGACTAGCGGGAGGGTCGGGAATGAGCAGTTCTTC	CASSQAWTSGRVGNEQFF
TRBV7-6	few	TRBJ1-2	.	TGTGCCAGCAGCTTAGGGCGGAACTATGGCTACACCTTC	CASSLGRNYGYTF
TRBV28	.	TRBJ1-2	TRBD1	TGTGCCAGCAGTATCGGGACAGTGACTTATGGCTACACCTTC	CASSIGTVTYGYTF
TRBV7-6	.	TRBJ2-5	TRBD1	TGTGCCAGCAGCCCCGGGACAGGTCCAGCGAGCCAGTACTTC	CASSPGTGPASQYF
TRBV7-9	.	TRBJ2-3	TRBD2	TGTGCCAGCAGCTTATTTTTCAGCGGCGGGGGTAGCACAGATACGCAGTATTTT	CASSLFFSGGGSTDTQYF
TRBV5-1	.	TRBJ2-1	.	TGCGCCAGCAGTGCAGGACAGACGACAACGGAGCAGTTCTTC	CASSAGQTTTEQFF
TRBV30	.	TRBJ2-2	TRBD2	TGTGCCTGGATGGGCGGGAGGGACCACACCGGGGAGCTGTTTTTT	CAWMGGRDHTGELFF
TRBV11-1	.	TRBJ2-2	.	TGTGCCAGCAGCTCCATATGGGGAGGGGGCACCGGGGAGCTGTTTTTT	CASSSIWGGGTGELFF
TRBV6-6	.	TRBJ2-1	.	TGTGCCAGCAGTCGCGCGGGACAGTTTAGCAATGAGCAGTTCTTC	CASSRAGQFSNEQFF
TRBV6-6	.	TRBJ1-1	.	TGTGCCACCCGCGTGAACACTGAAGCTTTCTTT	CATRVNTEAFF
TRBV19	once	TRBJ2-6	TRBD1	TGTGCCAGTACTCTCCGGGACAGGCCCCTCCCTGGGGCCAACGTCCTGACTTTC	CASTLRDRPLPGANVLTF
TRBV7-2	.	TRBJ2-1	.	TGTGCCAGCAGCTTAAGAGGTTCTAGCTCCTACAATGAGCAGTTCTTC	CASSLRGSSSYNEQFF
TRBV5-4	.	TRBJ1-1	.	TGTGCCAGCAGCTTTGGCCTAGGGGGTATGACTGAAGCTTTCTTT	CASSFGLGGMTEAFF
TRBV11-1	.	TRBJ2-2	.	TGTGCCAGCAGTTTCCTTAGCGGGAACACCGGGGAGCTGTTTTTT	CASSFLSGNTGELFF
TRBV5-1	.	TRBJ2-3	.	TGCGCCAGCAGCGGGACTGGCTTAATTCATACGCAGTATTTT	CASSGTGLIHTQYF
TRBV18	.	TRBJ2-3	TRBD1	TGTGCCAGCTCACCGGGGACAGGCTACACAGATACGCAGTATTTT	CASSPGTGYTDTQYF
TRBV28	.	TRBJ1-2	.	TGTGCCAGCAGTTTATGGGAGGAACCCCGATATGGCTACACCTTC	CASSLWEEPRYGYTF
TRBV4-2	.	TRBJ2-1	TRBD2	TGTGCCAGCAGCCCCGGGACTAGCGGAGACAATGAGCAGTTCTTC	CASSPGTSGDNEQFF
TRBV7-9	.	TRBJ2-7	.	TGTGCCAGCAGACTAACAGGGAGCTCCTACGAGCAGTACTTC	CASRLTGSSYEQYF
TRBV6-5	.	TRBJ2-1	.	TGTGCCAGCAGGCCGGGACTCGATTCATACAATGAGCAGTTCTTC	CASRPGLDSYNEQFF
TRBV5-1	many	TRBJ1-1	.	TGCGCCAGCAGGATCTCGGAGGGGCACACTGAAGCTTTCTTT	CASRISEGHTEAFF
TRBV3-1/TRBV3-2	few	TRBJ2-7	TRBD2	TGTGCCGCGGGGGGCTTTCCTTCCTACGAGCAGTACTTC	CAAGGFPSYEQYF
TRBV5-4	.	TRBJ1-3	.	TGTGCCAGCAGCCGGACTTCTTCCTCTGGAAACACCATATATTTT	CASSRTSSSGNTIYF
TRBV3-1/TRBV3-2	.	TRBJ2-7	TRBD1	TGTGCCAGCAGCCCTCGGGCAGGGGGACACGAGCAGTACTTC	CASSPRAGGHEQYF
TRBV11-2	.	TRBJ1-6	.	TGTGCCAGCAGCTCATACAAGGGAGATAATTCACCCCTCCACTTT	CASSSYKGDNSPLHF
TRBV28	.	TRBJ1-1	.	TGTGCCAGCAACCCGGGACATAGGACTGAAGCTTTCTTT	CASNPGHRTEAFF
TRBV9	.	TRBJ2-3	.	TGTGCCAGCAGCAGAAGGGACTCCACAGATACGCAGTATTTT	CASSRRDSTDTQYF
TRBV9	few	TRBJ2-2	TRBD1	TGTGCCAGCAGCCCCCAGGGGACAGGCTACACCGGGGAGCTGTTTTTT	CASSPQGTGYTGELFF